This T cell receptor (beta chain) was sequenced in a study of blood T cell repertoires in COVID-19 (TCRdb year 2020). Looking at the study overall: The collaborator samples originated in the United States, Italy and Spain and spanned the acute and convalescent phases of COVID-19. The material from the prospective study consisted of cDNA or gDNA derived from T cells, B-cell-depleted T cells, or PBMCs. The samples were drawn from the first 160 participants of the ongoing ImmuneRACE study and from 1,254 subjects provided by 6 global collaborators. Deeply sampled blood TCRbeta repertoires from subjects exposed to, actively infected with, or recovered from COVID-19 were included in the dataset. The repertoires were made available in a free public database intended to serve as a resource for research on the immune response to SARS-CoV-2. Where available, HLA class I and class II types were obtained from metadata supplied by the sample provider rather than from assay-based typing. The sample metadata nearly always contained a de-identified subject ID, COVID-19 status, age in years and sex.

Trimming costs V 3 bases and J 4 bases, and their ends lie 3 bases apart. The CDR3 measures 11 amino acids from cysteine to phenylalanine. The DNA shown is the 33-base CDR3, in frame from base 1. In the germline V gene, CDR1 corresponds to SGHTA and CDR2 to FQGNSA. The paper's findings and limits, for the study overall: The quantity of clinical and demographic metadata differed by source and by participant and was supplied without curation.

The collaborating institutions used their own protocols to collect whole blood in K2EDTA tubes. Collaborator samples were shipped for TCRbeta analysis as frozen whole blood, isolated PBMCs, or DNA extracted from either sample type. The immunoSEQ Assay, a bias-controlled multiplex PCR, was used to amplify TCRbeta CDR3 regions from genomic DNA. In the paper's pipeline: The number of nucleated cells in each sample was estimated by amplification of reference gene primers within the assay. Sequence reads were collapsed and filtered to measure the absolute abundance of every unique TCRbeta CDR3 rearrangement. For each sample, productive Simpson clonality was calculated as the square root of Simpson's diversity index across productive rearrangements. Entries here come from immuneACCESS through TCRdb and include only in-frame sequences with V and J called. Some clones fail to appear in such tables; in the studies checked, an unresolved V gene covers under half of the shortfall, and the cause of the remainder is unknown. The DNA was the basis for D and trimming; V, J and clone size are from that table. In this sample the table shows about 99,000 clones, around 84% of which occur a single time. In total, the top ten clones hold roughly 13% of the sample.

With regard to this clone: It lacks a known antigen. There are no base qualities to consult, and no much larger clone falls within one base.

This chain joins TRBV7-2 to TRBJ1-2, with the D segment identity uncertain. The TCR comes from a woman aged 60 to 75 in a cohort sampled during active or convalescent COVID-19. Sequenced: peripheral blood. The CDR3 amino acid sequence is: CASSLSYGYTF. In nucleotide form, the sequence is TGTGCCAGCAGCTTGAGCTATGGCTACACCTTC.